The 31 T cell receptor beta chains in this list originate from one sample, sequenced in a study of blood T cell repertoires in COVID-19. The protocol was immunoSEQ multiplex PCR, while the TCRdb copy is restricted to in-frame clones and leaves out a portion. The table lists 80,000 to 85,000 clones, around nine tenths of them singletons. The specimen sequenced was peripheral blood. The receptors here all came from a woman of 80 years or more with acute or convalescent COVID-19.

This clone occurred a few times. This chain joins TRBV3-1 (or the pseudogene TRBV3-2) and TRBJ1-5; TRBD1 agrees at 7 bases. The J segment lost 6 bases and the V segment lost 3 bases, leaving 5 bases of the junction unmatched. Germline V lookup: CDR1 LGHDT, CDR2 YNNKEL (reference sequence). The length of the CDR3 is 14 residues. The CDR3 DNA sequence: TGTGCCAGCAGCCATCTGGGACAGACTCAGCCCCAGCATTTT. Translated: CASSHLGQTQPQHF.

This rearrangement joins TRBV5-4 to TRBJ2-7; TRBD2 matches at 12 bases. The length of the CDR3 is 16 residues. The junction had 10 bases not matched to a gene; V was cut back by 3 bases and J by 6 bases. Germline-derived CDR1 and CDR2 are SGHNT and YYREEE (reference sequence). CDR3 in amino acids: CASSSPGLAGRGEQYF. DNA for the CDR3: TGTGCCAGCAGCTCCCCGGGACTAGCGGGTAGGGGCGAGCAGTACTTC.

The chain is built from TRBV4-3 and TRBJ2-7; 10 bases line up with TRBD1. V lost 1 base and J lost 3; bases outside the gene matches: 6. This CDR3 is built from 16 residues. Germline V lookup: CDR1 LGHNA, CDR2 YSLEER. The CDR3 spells CASSQGTGGKGYEQYF. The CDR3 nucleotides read TGCGCCAGCAGCCAAGGGACAGGGGGAAAAGGCTACGAGCAGTACTTC.

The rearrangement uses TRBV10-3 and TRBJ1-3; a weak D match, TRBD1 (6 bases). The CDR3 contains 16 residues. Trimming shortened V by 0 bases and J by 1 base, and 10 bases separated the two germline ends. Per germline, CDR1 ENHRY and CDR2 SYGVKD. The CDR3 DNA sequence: TGTGCCATCAGTGAGTCGATCAGGGGTTCTGGAAACACCATATATTTT. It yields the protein CAISESIRGSGNTIYF.

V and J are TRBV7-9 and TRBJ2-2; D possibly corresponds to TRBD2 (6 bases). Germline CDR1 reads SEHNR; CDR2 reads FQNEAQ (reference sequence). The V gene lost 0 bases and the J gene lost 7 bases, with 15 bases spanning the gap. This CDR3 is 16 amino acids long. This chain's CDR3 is CASSLANPGRDGELFF. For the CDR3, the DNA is TGTGCCAGCAGCTTAGCGAACCCAGGGCGGGACGGGGAGCTGTTTTTT.

The DNA of the CDR3 is TGTGCCAGCAGCTCCCCCGGGACTAGCGGGAGCGGAAGCACAGATACGCAGTATTTT. Amino acids: CASSSPGTSGSGSTDTQYF. V usage is TRBV9 and J usage is TRBJ2-3; the match to TRBD2 covers 14 bases. The CDR3 covers 19 residues. V lost 4 bases to trimming and J lost 0 bases; unmatched junction nucleotides: 10. Germline CDR1 reads SGDLS; CDR2 reads YYNGEE.

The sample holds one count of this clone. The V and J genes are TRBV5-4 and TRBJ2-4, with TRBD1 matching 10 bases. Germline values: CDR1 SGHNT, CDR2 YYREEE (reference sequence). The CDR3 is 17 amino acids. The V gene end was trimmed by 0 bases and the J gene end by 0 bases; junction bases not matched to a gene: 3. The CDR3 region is CASSLGQGAIAKNIQYF. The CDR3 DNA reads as TGTGCCAGCAGCTTGGGACAGGGGGCGATAGCCAAAAACATTCAGTACTTC.

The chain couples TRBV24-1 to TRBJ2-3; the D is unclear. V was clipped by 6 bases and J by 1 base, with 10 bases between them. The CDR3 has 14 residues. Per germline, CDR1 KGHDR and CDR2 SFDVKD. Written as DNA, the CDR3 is TGTGCCACCAGTTCCAGCGAACGCACAGATACGCAGTATTTT. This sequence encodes CATSSSERTDTQYF.

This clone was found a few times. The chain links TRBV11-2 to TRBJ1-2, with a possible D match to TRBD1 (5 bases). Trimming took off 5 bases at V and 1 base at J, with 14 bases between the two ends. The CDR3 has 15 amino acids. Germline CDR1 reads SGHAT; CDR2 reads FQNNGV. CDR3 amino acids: CASSPSNQGNYGYTF. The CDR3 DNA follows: TGTGCCAGCAGCCCTAGTAATCAGGGTAACTATGGCTACACCTTC.

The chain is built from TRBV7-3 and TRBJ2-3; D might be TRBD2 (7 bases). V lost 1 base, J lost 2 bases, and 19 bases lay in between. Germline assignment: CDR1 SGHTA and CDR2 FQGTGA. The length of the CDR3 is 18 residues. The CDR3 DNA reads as TGTGCCAGCAGCTTAAAGGGCGGCGGGGGCCCTTCCACAGATACGCAGTATTTT. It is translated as CASSLKGGGGPSTDTQYF.

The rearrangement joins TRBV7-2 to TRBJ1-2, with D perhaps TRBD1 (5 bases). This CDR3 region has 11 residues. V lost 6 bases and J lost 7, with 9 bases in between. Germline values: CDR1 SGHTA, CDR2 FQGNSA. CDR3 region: CASSQGSGYTF. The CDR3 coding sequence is TGTGCCAGCAGTCAGGGATCTGGCTACACCTTC.

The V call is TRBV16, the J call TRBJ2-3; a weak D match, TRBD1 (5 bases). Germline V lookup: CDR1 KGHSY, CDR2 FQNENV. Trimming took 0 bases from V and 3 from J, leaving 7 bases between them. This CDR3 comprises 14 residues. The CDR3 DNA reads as TGTGCCAGCAGCCAATCACAGGTAACAGATACGCAGTATTTT. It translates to CASSQSQVTDTQYF.

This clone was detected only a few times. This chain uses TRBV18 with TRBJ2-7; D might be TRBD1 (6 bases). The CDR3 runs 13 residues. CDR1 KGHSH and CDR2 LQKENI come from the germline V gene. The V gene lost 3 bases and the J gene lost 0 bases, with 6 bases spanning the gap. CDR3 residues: CASSPRGSYEQYF. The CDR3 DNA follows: TGTGCCAGCTCACCCAGGGGCTCCTACGAGCAGTACTTC.

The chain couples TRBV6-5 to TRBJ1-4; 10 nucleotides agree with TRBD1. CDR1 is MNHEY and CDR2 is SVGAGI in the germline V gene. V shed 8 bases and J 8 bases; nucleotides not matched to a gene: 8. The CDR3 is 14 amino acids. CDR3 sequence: CASAPRTGGEKLFF. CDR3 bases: TGTGCCAGCGCACCAAGGACAGGGGGGGAAAAACTGTTTTTT.

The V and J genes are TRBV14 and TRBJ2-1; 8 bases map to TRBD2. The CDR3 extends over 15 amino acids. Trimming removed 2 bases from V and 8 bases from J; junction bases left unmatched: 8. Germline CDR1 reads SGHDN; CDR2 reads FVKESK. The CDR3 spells CASSQRSGRGHEQFF. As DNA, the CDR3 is TGTGCCAGCAGCCAACGCAGCGGGAGAGGCCATGAGCAGTTCTTC.

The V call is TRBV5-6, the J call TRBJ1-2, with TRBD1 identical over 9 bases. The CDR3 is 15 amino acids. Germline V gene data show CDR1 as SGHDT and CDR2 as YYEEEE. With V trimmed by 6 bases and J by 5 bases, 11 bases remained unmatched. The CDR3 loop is CASTRTGDPPYGYTF. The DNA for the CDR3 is TGTGCCAGCACCAGGACAGGGGACCCTCCTTATGGCTACACCTTC.

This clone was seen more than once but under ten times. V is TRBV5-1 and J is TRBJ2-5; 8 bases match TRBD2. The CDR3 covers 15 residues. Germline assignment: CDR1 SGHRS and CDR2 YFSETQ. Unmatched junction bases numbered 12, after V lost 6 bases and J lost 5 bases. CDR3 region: CASTSGGGWGETQYF. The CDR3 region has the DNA TGCGCCAGCACCTCGGGGGGGGGCTGGGGCGAGACCCAGTACTTC.

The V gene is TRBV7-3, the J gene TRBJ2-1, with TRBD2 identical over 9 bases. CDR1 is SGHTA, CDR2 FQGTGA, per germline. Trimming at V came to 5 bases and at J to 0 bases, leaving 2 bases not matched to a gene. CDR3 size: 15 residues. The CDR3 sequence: CASSRTSDSYNEQFF. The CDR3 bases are TGTGCCAGCAGCCGGACTAGCGACTCCTACAATGAGCAGTTCTTC.

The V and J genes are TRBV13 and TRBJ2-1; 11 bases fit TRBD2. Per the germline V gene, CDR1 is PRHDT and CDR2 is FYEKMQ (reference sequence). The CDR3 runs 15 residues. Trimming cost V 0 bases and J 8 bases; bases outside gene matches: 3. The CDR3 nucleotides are TGTGCCAGCAGCTTAGGACTAGCGGGAGAGGATGAGCAGTTCTTC. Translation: CASSLGLAGEDEQFF.

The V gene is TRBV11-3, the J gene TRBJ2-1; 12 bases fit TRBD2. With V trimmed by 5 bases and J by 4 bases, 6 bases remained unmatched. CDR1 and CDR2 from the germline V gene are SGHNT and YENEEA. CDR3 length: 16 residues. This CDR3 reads CASSLRLAGEYNEQFF. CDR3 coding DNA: TGTGCCAGCAGCCTCCGACTAGCGGGAGAGTACAATGAGCAGTTCTTC.

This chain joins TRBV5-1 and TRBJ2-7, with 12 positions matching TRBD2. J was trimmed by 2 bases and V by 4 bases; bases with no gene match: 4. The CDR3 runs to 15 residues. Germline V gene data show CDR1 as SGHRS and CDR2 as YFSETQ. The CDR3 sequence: CASSPGTSGPYEQYF. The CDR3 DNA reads TGCGCCAGCAGCCCTGGGACTAGCGGGCCCTACGAGCAGTACTTC. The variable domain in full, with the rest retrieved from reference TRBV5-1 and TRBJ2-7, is KAGVTQTPRYLIKTRGQQVTLSCSPISGHRSVSWYQQTPGQGLQFLFEYFSETQRNKGNFPGRFSGRQFSNSRSEMNVSTLELGDSALYLCASSPGTSGPYEQYFGPGTRLTVT.

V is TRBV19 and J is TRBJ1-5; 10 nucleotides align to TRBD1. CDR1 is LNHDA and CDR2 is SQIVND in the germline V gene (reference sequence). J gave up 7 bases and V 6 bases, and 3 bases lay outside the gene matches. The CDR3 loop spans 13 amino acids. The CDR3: CASSDRGPQPQHF. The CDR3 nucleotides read TGTGCCAGTAGCGACAGGGGGCCACAGCCCCAGCATTTT.

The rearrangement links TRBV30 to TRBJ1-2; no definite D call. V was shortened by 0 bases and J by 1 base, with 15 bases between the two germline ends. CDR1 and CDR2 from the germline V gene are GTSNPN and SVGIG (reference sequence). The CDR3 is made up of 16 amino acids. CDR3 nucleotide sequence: TGTGCCTGGAGTGTACAACCCGTGGGAGTTAACTATGGCTACACCTTC. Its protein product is CAWSVQPVGVNYGYTF.

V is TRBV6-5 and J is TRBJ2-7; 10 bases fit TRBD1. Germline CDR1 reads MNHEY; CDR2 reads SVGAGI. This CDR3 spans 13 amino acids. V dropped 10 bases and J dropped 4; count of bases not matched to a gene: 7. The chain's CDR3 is CAIPGQGIYEQYF. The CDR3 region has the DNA TGTGCCATCCCGGGACAGGGGATTTACGAGCAGTACTTC.

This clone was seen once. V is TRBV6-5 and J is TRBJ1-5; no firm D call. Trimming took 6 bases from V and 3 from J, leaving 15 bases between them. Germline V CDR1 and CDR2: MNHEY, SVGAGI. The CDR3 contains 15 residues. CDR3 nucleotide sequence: TGTGCCAGCAGCCCACGGGTTAACGTCAATCAGCCCCAGCATTTT. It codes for CASSPRVNVNQPQHF.

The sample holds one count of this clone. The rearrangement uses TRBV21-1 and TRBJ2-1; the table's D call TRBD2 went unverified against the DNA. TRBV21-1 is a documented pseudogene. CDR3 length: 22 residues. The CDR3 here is CASSKGGQGTSGRTPRNNEQFF. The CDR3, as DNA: TGTGCCAGCAGCAAAGGCGGACAGGGTACTAGCGGGAGGACTCCGAGAAACAATGAGCAGTTCTTC.

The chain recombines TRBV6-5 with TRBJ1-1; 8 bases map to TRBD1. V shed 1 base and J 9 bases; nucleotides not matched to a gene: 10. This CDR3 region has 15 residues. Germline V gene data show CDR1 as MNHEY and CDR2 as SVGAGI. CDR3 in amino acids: CASSYLAGGSGKAFF. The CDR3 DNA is TGTGCCAGCAGTTACTTAGCAGGGGGCAGTGGGAAAGCTTTCTTT.

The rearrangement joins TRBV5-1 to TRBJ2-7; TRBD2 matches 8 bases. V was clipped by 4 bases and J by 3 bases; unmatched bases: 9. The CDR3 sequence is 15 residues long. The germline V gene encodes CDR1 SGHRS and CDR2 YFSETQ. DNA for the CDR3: TGCGCCAGCAGCCCCCCCGGCAGCGGGAGCTACGAGCAGTACTTC. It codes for CASSPPGSGSYEQYF.

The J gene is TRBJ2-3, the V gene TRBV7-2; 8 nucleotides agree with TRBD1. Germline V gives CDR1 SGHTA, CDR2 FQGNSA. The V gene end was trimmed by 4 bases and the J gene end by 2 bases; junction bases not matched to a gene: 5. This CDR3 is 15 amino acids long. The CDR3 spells CASSYDRGYTDTQYF. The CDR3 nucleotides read TGTGCCAGCAGCTACGACAGGGGATACACAGATACGCAGTATTTT.

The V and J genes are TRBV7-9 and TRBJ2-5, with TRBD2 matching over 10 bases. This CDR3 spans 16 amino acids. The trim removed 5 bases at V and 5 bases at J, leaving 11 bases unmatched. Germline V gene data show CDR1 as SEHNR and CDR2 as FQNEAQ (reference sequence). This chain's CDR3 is CASSIYGTSDVETQYF. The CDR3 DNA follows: TGTGCCAGCAGCATTTACGGGACTAGCGATGTGGAGACCCAGTACTTC. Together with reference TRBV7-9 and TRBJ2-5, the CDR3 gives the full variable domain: DTGVSQNPRHKITKRGQNVTFRCDPISEHNRLYWYRQTLGQGPEFLTYFQNEAQLEKSRLLSDRFSAERPKGSFSTLEIQRTEQGDSAMYLCASSIYGTSDVETQYFGPGTRLLVL.

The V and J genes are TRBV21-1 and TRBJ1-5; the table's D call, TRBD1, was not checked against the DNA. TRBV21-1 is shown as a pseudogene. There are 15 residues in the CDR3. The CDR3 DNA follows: TGTGCCAATACACAGTGGGGGCCTGACAATCAGCCCCAGCATTTT. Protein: CANTQWGPDNQPQHF.